This T cell receptor (beta chain) was identified in a study of identical twins listed by TCRdb under 2016. In terms of the full investigation: The study deep-sequenced TCR alpha and beta repertoires from monozygotic twins, unrelated adults of various ages and cord blood to test whether fetal clonotypes persist. To rule out contamination, replicate twin experiments were performed at different times with different library preparation protocols. Findings and caveats that apply to the study as a whole: Invariant T cells such as MAIT and iNKT could partly confound zero-insertion analyses, although diverse VJ usage argued against such confounding for most clonotypes. Compared with coincidental sharing between unrelated individuals, an excess of low generation-probability sequences was observed among out-of-frame TCR alpha sequences shared between twins. Out-of-frame TCR alpha sharing in monozygotic twins was systematically underestimated by recombination models, whereas sharing between unrelated individuals was in agreement with the recombination models. A weaker excess of twin sharing was found in beta out-of-frame sequences because the signal-to-noise ratio was lowered by fewer shared sequences. Fewer insertions were carried by abundant cord blood beta clonotypes, a similar but weaker trend appeared in young adult naive repertoires, and no such trend appeared in memory repertoires. Because the same donors could not be followed over many years, conclusions were based on cross-sectional statistical analysis.

Receptor libraries were prepared by 5' RACE. The instrument was an Illumina HiSeq 2000. A universal primer binding site was added through template switching, and the final cDNA carried a unique molecular identifier so that TCR cDNA molecules could be counted accurately. First-strand cDNA for TCR alpha and beta chains was synthesized from specific primers in the conserved constant-segment region. Each cDNA library was double barcoded, with a SMART-Mk sample barcode plus Illumina barcodes, to control for contamination. TruSeq adapter sequences along with Illumina sample barcodes were introduced in two successive PCR steps. TCR alpha and beta cDNA libraries were sequenced on the Illumina HiSeq platform with custom primers. In the original analysis: Unique molecular identifiers were extracted from raw reads with MiGEC, and CDR3 positions were determined with MiXCR. Recombination models were inferred per individual with the repgenHMM and IGoR tools using an EM algorithm. Shared clonotypes were analyzed with the tcR package in R, and sharing was normalized by the product of cloneset sizes. To study raw recombination without the effects of thymic and clonal selection, out-of-frame nonproductive sequences were analyzed. In-frame beta chains were kept once TCRdb had trimmed the public reads at Q25 with fastp and called clones with MiXCR. Records with the same CDR3 protein are collapsed into one entry carrying the most frequent genes and DNA. In this record, the V and J calls reflect TCRdb's handling and not the investigators' own analysis. Recorded for this sample are approximately 140,000 distinct CDR3 sequences; roughly 3.2% of them occurred a single time. The top ten hold more than 7% of the sample.

Every donor in the study was a healthy Caucasian. Miltenyi CD45RO+ enrichment and human naive T-cell isolation kits were used to isolate memory (CD45RO+) and naive T cells from PBMC. In this sample, this clonotype turned up many times. No antigen is known for it. Base qualities are missing; no much larger clone stands one base away. The sequence was collected from a man younger than 30 in good health. The specimen sequenced was memory T cells sorted from blood. The intended sense of this specimen's cell subset or site label: CD45RO+ enriched T cells.

DNA sequence: TGTGCCAGCAGTTTATCGGGGTACGAGCAGTACGTC. Its protein reads: CASSLSGYEQYV. This chain is built from TRBV12-3 or TRBV12-4 and TRBJ2-7; possibly the D gene is TRBD2, per 5 matching bases. Trimming removed 2 bases from V and 4 bases from J, leaving 6 bases between the germline ends. CDR3 length: 12 amino acids, cysteine to valine. Here the CDR3 DNA is all that survives: 36 bases in frame from base 1.